The 10 T cell receptor beta chains in this list originate from one sample, sequenced in a study of T cell responses to AZD1222 COVID-19 vaccine (dated by TCRdb to about 2021). The time point label here, explained by the study, means: about 28 days (+/-7) after the second vaccine dose. The library came from the immunoSEQ multiplex PCR assay. What TCRdb holds here is the immuneACCESS table cut down to in-frame rearrangements. Part of the clones is not present; checked against another copy, under half of the missing clones reflect an unresolved V gene, and the others are unexplained. The sample profile shows under 200,000 clones; under 95% of them were found once. The ten biggest clones cover 1% to 1.5% of the sample. The sequences come from peripheral blood, collected 28 days after the second AZD1222 dose. These TCRs come from an adult who received the AZD1222 COVID-19 vaccine.

The chain recombines TRBV30 with TRBJ2-1; 7 nucleotides align to TRBD2. V shed 1 base and J 7 bases; nucleotides not matched to a gene: 10. Per the germline V gene, CDR1 is GTSNPN and CDR2 is SVGIG (reference sequence). The CDR3 sequence is 15 residues long. The CDR3 here is CAWSGVAGSGNEQFF. CDR3 in DNA: TGTGCCTGGAGTGGAGTAGCGGGCAGTGGGAATGAGCAGTTCTTC.

This chain uses TRBV7-2 with TRBJ2-5; D not resolved. V shed 1 base and J shed 5 bases, with 14 bases lying between them. Germline assignment: CDR1 SGHTA and CDR2 FQGNSA. The CDR3 contains 15 residues. The CDR3 coding sequence is TGTGCCAGCAGCTTAGAATCCAGAATAAAGGAGACCCAGTACTTC. Its protein is CASSLESRIKETQYF. The whole variable domain, filled in from reference TRBV7-2 and TRBJ2-5, reads GAGVSQSPSNKVTEKGKDVELRCDPISGHTALYWYRQSLGQGLEFLIYFQGNSAPDKSGLPSDRFSAERTGGSVSTLTIQRTQQEDSAVYLCASSLESRIKETQYFGPGTRLLVL.

This clone came up a few times. The chain joins TRBV19 to TRBJ2-7; D possibly corresponds to TRBD1 (5 bases). Trimming took 2 bases from V and 1 from J, leaving 9 bases between them. The CDR3 sequence is 14 residues long. CDR1 and CDR2 (germline): LNHDA, SQIVND (reference sequence). CDR3 amino acids: CASSISRVSYEQYF. The CDR3 coding sequence is TGTGCCAGTAGTATAAGCAGGGTTTCCTACGAGCAGTACTTC.

For the CDR3, the DNA is TGTGCCAGCAGCCGCAGGCTCACTAATGAAAAACTGTTTTTT. It translates to CASSRRLTNEKLFF. This chain connects TRBV5-6 to TRBJ1-4, with unresolved D. The length of the CDR3 is 14 residues. V dropped 4 bases and J dropped 2 bases, with 9 bases sitting between them. Germline values: CDR1 SGHDT, CDR2 YYEEEE.

The chain links TRBV18 to TRBJ1-1; D might be TRBD1 (5 bases). CDR3 size: 13 residues. V was pared by 5 bases and J by 8 bases, with 15 bases between. Germline CDR1 KGHSH, CDR2 LQKENI. The DNA for the CDR3 is TGTGCCAGCTCAGAGCGGACAATTGACGAAGCTTTCTTT. Translation gives CASSERTIDEAFF.

The chain recombines TRBV5-6 with TRBJ1-2; weak D call: TRBD1 (5 bases). The CDR3 is 15 residues long. The V end was cut by 0 bases, the J end by 4 bases, with 13 bases between. Germline-derived CDR1 and CDR2 are SGHDT and YYEEEE. CDR3 DNA sequence: TGTGCCAGCAGCTTGGGCAGGGAGGAAATCTATGGCTACACCTTC. It is translated as CASSLGREEIYGYTF.

This chain links TRBV4-1 with TRBJ2-1; TRBD2 matches 14 bases. Germline lookup yields CDR1 MGHRA and CDR2 YSYEKL. The junction had 11 bases not matched to a gene; V was cut back by 3 bases and J by 7 bases. The CDR3 totals 18 residues. The CDR3 DNA follows: TGCGCCAGCAGCCAGGGGGGGGGACTAGCGGGAGTGCAGAATGAGCAGTTCTTC. Its protein is CASSQGGGLAGVQNEQFF.

The CDR3 loop reads CASSYSGGGEAFF. The CDR3 nucleotides read TGTGCCAGCAGTTACTCCGGCGGCGGTGAAGCTTTCTTT. The V call is TRBV6-5, the J call TRBJ1-1; D is uncertain. Trimming shortened V by 0 bases and J by 7 bases, and 9 bases separated the two germline ends. Germline-derived CDR1 and CDR2 are MNHEY and SVGAGI. The CDR3 consists of 13 residues.

The chain has TRBV13 and TRBJ2-5; 8 bases map to TRBD2. CDR3 size: 16 residues. CDR1 and CDR2 (germline): PRHDT, FYEKMQ (reference sequence). The V segment lost 5 bases and the J segment 4 bases; nucleotides outside the gene matches: 12. This CDR3 reads CASSPPEAGGGETQYF. CDR3 coding DNA: TGTGCCAGCAGCCCCCCCGAGGCGGGGGGAGGAGAGACCCAGTACTTC.

V is TRBV7-9 and J is TRBJ1-1; 8 bases are a match to TRBD1. CDR1 and CDR2 (germline): SEHNR, FQNEAQ (reference sequence). Trimming took 4 bases from V and 2 from J; bases not matched to a gene: 12. The CDR3 runs to 17 residues. DNA of the CDR3: TGTGCCAGCAGCTCATCCGGAGACAGGGGATTTAACACTGAAGCTTTCTTT. It yields the protein CASSSSGDRGFNTEAFF. Filled out from reference TRBV7-9 and TRBJ1-1, the complete variable domain reads DTGVSQNPRHKITKRGQNVTFRCDPISEHNRLYWYRQTLGQGPEFLTYFQNEAQLEKSRLLSDRFSAERPKGSFSTLEIQRTEQGDSAMYLCASSSSGDRGFNTEAFFGQGTRLTVV.